These 8 T cell receptor beta chains were all obtained from the same sample, sequenced in a study of T cell changes during pregnancy in multiple sclerosis. Sequencing was performed with immunoSEQ multiplex PCR; in TCRdb, only in-frame clones are kept and a portion is missing. The table has 84,000 or so clones, 94% seen once. The sequencing here drew on peripheral blood, taken in the third trimester of pregnancy. These receptors were obtained from a female donor with multiple sclerosis, enrolled in a pregnancy study.

The chain has TRBV5-1 and TRBJ2-3; 7 bases agree with TRBD2. Unmatched junction bases numbered 12, after V lost 4 bases and J lost 4 bases. Germline CDR1 reads SGHRS; CDR2 reads YFSETQ. The CDR3 contains 16 residues. CDR3 DNA: TGCGCCAGCAGCCCCCGGGACTACCCCGACCCAGATACGCAGTATTTT. Encoded protein: CASSPRDYPDPDTQYF. The variable domain in full, with the rest retrieved from reference TRBV5-1 and TRBJ2-3, is KAGVTQTPRYLIKTRGQQVTLSCSPISGHRSVSWYQQTPGQGLQFLFEYFSETQRNKGNFPGRFSGRQFSNSRSEMNVSTLELGDSALYLCASSPRDYPDPDTQYFGPGTRLTVL.

This clone was seen just once. The chain is built from TRBV6-5 and TRBJ1-2; D is possibly TRBD1 (5 bases). CDR1 MNHEY and CDR2 SVGAGI come from the germline V gene. The CDR3 sequence is 15 residues long. The V end lost 0 bases, the J end lost 2 bases, and 10 bases lay between the germline ends. The CDR3 sequence is CASSYSTAMNYGYTF. The CDR3 DNA is TGTGCCAGCAGTTACTCGACAGCCATGAACTATGGCTACACCTTC.

This clone has just one count. The rearrangement joins TRBV11-2 to TRBJ2-5; TRBD2 matches 7 bases. CDR3 length equals 15 residues. J was trimmed by 6 bases and V by 1 base; bases with no gene match: 8. Germline V gene sequence: CDR1 SGHAT, CDR2 FQNNGV. CDR3 nucleotide sequence: TGTGCCAGCAGCTTAGGGGCGGGGGAGCCGAAGACCCAGTACTTC. Translated, it gives CASSLGAGEPKTQYF.

The rearrangement uses TRBV2 and TRBJ1-1, with D possibly being TRBD1 (6 bases). The V and J ends lost 5 bases and 5 bases respectively, with 21 bases between them. The CDR3 extends over 16 amino acids. Looked up from germline, CDR1 is SNHLY and CDR2 is FYNNEI. CDR3 DNA: TGTGCCAGCAGTTCCAATGACAGGACCTTGGGGACTGAAGCTTTCTTT. Protein product: CASSSNDRTLGTEAFF.

As for this clone: Distinct nucleotide sequences in the sample also encode this CDR3. The V gene is TRBV9, the J gene TRBJ2-3; the match to TRBD2 covers 9 bases. The germline CDR1 and CDR2 sequences are SGDLS and YYNGEE. V dropped 0 bases and J dropped 1; count of bases not matched to a gene: 3. The CDR3 has 16 amino acids. CDR3 amino acids: CASSVGLAGGTDTQYF. The DNA for the CDR3 is TGTGCCAGCAGCGTAGGGTTAGCGGGGGGCACAGATACGCAGTATTTT.

V is TRBV6-5 and J is TRBJ1-3, with D possibly matching TRBD1 (5 bases). CDR1 is MNHEY, CDR2 SVGAGI, per germline. Trimming cost V 2 bases and J 0 bases, with 5 bases left between them. The CDR3 has 14 residues. The CDR3 nucleotides read TGTGCCAGCAGTTACGGGGCCTCTGGAAACACCATATATTTT. It specifies CASSYGASGNTIYF.

The chain joins TRBV4-1 to TRBJ2-7; 9 bases line up with TRBD1. Per germline, CDR1 MGHRA and CDR2 YSYEKL. The CDR3 has 16 residues. V dropped 1 base and J dropped 0; count of bases not matched to a gene: 4. The chain's CDR3 is CASSQVGTGFSYEQYF. The CDR3 DNA is TGCGCCAGCAGCCAAGTGGGGACAGGGTTCTCCTACGAGCAGTACTTC.

The V and J genes are TRBV2 and TRBJ2-1, with TRBD1 matching over 10 bases. The CDR3 sequence is 18 residues long. Germline CDR1 reads SNHLY; CDR2 reads FYNNEI. The V and J ends lost 6 bases and 3 bases, in that order; junction bases with no gene match: 14. Here the CDR3 DNA reads TGTGCCAGCAGAAGGGAGCCCGCCGGGACAGGGGACTACAATGAGCAGTTCTTC. Amino acid sequence: CASRREPAGTGDYNEQFF.